This T cell receptor (beta chain) was recovered during a study of T-cell memory formation after mild COVID-19. TCRdb recomputed calls from the 5' RACE reads with MiXCR, one row per CDR3 protein. The data hold approximately 500,000 distinct CDR3 sequences, with roughly 25% observed a single time. V lost 6 bases and J lost 7; bases outside the gene matches: 4. There are 15 residues in the CDR3. Germline assignment: CDR1 MDHEN and CDR2 SYDVKM. Sequenced sample: PBMCs or a T cell subset sorted from them (not recorded which). The TCR was taken from an adult woman who had mild COVID-19 (a few samples of this study predate the infection). Cell type and time point are not known. The rearrangement links TRBV28 to TRBJ2-1; 15 nucleotides agree with TRBD2. The DNA of the CDR3 is TGTGCCAGCAGCACGGGGACTAGCGGGAGGAATGAGCAGTTCTTC. Translation: CASSTGTSGRNEQFF.